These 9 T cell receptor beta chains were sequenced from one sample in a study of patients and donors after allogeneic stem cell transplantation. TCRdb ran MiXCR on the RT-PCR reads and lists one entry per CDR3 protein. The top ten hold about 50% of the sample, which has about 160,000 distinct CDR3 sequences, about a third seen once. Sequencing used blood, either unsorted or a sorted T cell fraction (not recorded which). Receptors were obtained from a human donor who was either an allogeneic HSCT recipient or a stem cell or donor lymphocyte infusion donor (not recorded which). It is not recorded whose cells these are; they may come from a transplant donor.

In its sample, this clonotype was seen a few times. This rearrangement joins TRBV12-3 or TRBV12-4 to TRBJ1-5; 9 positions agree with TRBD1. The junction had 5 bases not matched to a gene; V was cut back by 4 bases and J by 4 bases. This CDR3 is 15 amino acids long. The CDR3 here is CASSSQGARNQPQHF. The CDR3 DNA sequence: TGTGCCAGCAGTTCACAGGGGGCGAGGAATCAGCCCCAGCATTTT.

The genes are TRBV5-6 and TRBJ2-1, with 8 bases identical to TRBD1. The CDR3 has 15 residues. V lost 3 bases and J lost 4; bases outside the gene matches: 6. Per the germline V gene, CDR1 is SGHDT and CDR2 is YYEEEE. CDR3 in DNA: TGTGCCAGCAGCTCGGACAGGGCCCTTTACAATGAGCAGTTCTTC. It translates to CASSSDRALYNEQFF.

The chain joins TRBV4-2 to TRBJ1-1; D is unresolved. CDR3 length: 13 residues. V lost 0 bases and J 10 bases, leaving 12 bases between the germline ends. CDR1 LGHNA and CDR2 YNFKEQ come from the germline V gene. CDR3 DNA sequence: TGTGCCAGCAGCCAAGAGAGGGAGGCCCGAGCTTTCTTT. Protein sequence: CASSQEREARAFF.

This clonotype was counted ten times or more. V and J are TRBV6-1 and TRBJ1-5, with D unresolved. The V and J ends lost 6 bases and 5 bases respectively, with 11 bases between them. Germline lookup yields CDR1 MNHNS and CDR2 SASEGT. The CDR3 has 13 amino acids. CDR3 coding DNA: TGTGCCAGCAGCGACGGGCCCTATCAGCCCCAGCATTTT. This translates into CASSDGPYQPQHF.

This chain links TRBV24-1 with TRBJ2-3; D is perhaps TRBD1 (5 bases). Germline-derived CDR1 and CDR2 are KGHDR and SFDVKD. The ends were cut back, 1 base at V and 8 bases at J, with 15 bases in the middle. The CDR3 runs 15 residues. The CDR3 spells CATSDLGQGPGTQYF. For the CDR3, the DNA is TGTGCCACCAGTGATTTAGGCCAGGGCCCTGGTACGCAGTATTTT.

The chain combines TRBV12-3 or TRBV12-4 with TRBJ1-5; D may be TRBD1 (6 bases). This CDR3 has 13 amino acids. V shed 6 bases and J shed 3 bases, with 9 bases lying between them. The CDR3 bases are TGTGCCAGCAGGGACAGCCACAATCAGCCCCAGCATTTT. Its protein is CASRDSHNQPQHF.

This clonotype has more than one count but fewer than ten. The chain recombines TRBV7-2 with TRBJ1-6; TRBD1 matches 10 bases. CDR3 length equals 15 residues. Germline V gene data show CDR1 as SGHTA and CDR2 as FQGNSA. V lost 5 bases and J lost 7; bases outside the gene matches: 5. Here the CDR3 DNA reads TGTGCCAGCAGCCGGACAGGGGGTAACAATTCACCCCTCCACTTT. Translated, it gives CASSRTGGNNSPLHF.

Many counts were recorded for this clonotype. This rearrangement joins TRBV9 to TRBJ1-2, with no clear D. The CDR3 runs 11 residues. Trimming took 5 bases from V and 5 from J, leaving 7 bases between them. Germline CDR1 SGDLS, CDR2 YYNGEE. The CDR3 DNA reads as TGTGCCAGCAGGGGAGATTATGGCTACACCTTC. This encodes CASRGDYGYTF. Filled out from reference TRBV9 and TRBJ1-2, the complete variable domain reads DSGVTQTPKHLITATGQRVTLRCSPRSGDLSVYWYQQSLDQGLQFLIQYYNGEERAKGNILERFSAQQFPDLHSELNLSSLELGDSALYFCASRGDYGYTFGSGTRLTVV.

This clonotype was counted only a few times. The CDR3 loop reads CSARTYGYTF. The CDR3 DNA reads TGCAGTGCTAGAACCTATGGCTACACCTTC. The rearrangement joins TRBV20-1 to TRBJ1-2; D remains ambiguous. Trimming left V 2 bases short and J 4 bases short, with 2 bases between. The CDR3 consists of 10 residues. Germline V CDR1 and CDR2: DFQATT, SNEGSKA (reference sequence).